The rows below give T cell receptor beta chains drawn from one sample of a study of patients and donors after allogeneic stem cell transplantation. TCRdb reprocessed the RT-PCR reads via MiXCR and lists one record per CDR3 protein. Here the sample spans 920,000 or so distinct CDR3 sequences, about 20% being singletons. Sample: blood, either unsorted or a sorted T cell fraction (not recorded which). These receptor sequences come from a human donor who was either an allogeneic HSCT recipient or a stem cell or donor lymphocyte infusion donor (not recorded which). It is not recorded whose cells these are; they may come from a transplant donor. Each CDR3 is given with its conserved first and last residue. The D gene is left open where the match is weak. Clone size is not always given. Where it is, it says once, few, many or a class for expanded clones.

CDR3aa: CASSQARYEQFF
CDR3nt: TGTGCCAGCAGCCAAGCAAGGTATGAGCAGTTCTTC
d_gene: .
j_gene: TRBJ2-1
abundance: .
v_gene: TRBV3-1

CDR3aa: CASNGAPTQETQYF
CDR3nt: TGTGCCAGCAACGGGGCCCCTACCCAAGAGACCCAGTACTTC
d_gene: .
j_gene: TRBJ2-5
abundance: .
v_gene: TRBV12-3/TRBV12-4

CDR3aa: CASSYAGTGASEQYF
CDR3nt: TGTGCCAGCAGCTACGCCGGGACAGGGGCGAGCGAGCAGTACTTC
d_gene: TRBD1
j_gene: TRBJ2-7
abundance: few
v_gene: TRBV7-2

CDR3aa: CASSLRREGPQNIQYF
CDR3nt: TGCGCCAGCAGCTTGCGGCGGGAGGGCCCTCAGAACATTCAGTACTTC
d_gene: TRBD2
j_gene: TRBJ2-4
abundance: few
v_gene: TRBV5-1

CDR3aa: CASSSLNDYEQYF
CDR3nt: TGTGCCAGCAGTTCCCTCAACGACTACGAGCAGTACTTC
d_gene: .
j_gene: TRBJ2-7
abundance: .
v_gene: TRBV27

CDR3aa: CASSLVRGGGELFF
CDR3nt: TGTGCCAGCAGTTTAGTTCGTGGTGGCGGGGAGCTGTTTTTT
d_gene: .
j_gene: TRBJ2-2
abundance: many
v_gene: TRBV12-3/TRBV12-4

CDR3aa: CASSLERGWIPGELFF
CDR3nt: TGCGCCAGCAGCCTCGAGCGGGGTTGGATTCCCGGGGAGCTGTTTTTT
d_gene: TRBD2
j_gene: TRBJ2-2
abundance: few
v_gene: TRBV4-3

CDR3aa: CATSVSGRRNTGELFF
CDR3nt: TGTGCCACCAGTGTTAGCGGCAGGCGAAACACCGGGGAGCTGTTTTTT
d_gene: .
j_gene: TRBJ2-2
abundance: .
v_gene: TRBV24-1

CDR3aa: CATRGRSYEQYF
CDR3nt: TGTGCCACCAGGGGCAGGAGCTACGAGCAGTACTTC
d_gene: .
j_gene: TRBJ2-7
abundance: .
v_gene: TRBV24-1

CDR3aa: CASSLILGNQESPGSYNEQFF
CDR3nt: TGTGCCAGCAGTTTGATTCTGGGTAATCAAGAGTCACCGGGCTCCTACAATGAGCAGTTCTTC
d_gene: .
j_gene: TRBJ2-1
abundance: few
v_gene: TRBV27

CDR3aa: CASSALGGSTYEQYF
CDR3nt: TGTGCCAGCAGCGCCCTGGGGGGGAGCACCTACGAGCAGTACTTC
d_gene: TRBD2
j_gene: TRBJ2-7
abundance: .
v_gene: TRBV9

CDR3aa: CASSLVVTGGADGYTF
CDR3nt: TGTGCCAGCAGTTTAGTAGTTACAGGGGGCGCGGATGGCTACACCTTC
d_gene: TRBD1
j_gene: TRBJ1-2
abundance: .
v_gene: TRBV12-3/TRBV12-4

CDR3aa: CASSLVGLAGGYDEQFF
CDR3nt: TGTGCCAGCAGCTTAGTCGGGCTAGCGGGGGGTTACGATGAGCAGTTCTTC
d_gene: TRBD2
j_gene: TRBJ2-1
abundance: .
v_gene: TRBV11-2

CDR3aa: CASRLTGGVQPQHF
CDR3nt: TGTGCCAGCAGACTCACAGGGGGCGTGCAGCCCCAGCATTTT
d_gene: TRBD1
j_gene: TRBJ1-5
abundance: .
v_gene: TRBV12-3/TRBV12-4

CDR3aa: CASSPGKFGNTEAFF
CDR3nt: TGCGCCAGCAGCCCGGGCAAGTTCGGGAATACTGAAGCTTTCTTT
d_gene: .
j_gene: TRBJ1-1
abundance: .
v_gene: TRBV5-1

CDR3aa: CASSARSRRNEKLFF
CDR3nt: TGTGCCAGCAGCGCCAGAAGCAGGCGTAATGAAAAACTGTTTTTT
d_gene: .
j_gene: TRBJ1-4
abundance: once
v_gene: TRBV7-9

CDR3aa: CSARDPSGGSYEQYF
CDR3nt: TGCAGTGCTAGAGACCCTAGCGGGGGGAGCTACGAGCAGTACTTC
d_gene: TRBD2
j_gene: TRBJ2-7
abundance: many
v_gene: TRBV20-1

CDR3aa: CASRIATDTQYF
CDR3nt: TGTGCCAGCAGGATAGCCACAGATACGCAGTATTTT
d_gene: .
j_gene: TRBJ2-3
abundance: .
v_gene: TRBV6-1

CDR3aa: CASSLDGVAADTQYF
CDR3nt: TGTGCCAGCAGCTTAGATGGGGTGGCGGCAGATACGCAGTATTTT
d_gene: .
j_gene: TRBJ2-3
abundance: few
v_gene: TRBV11-3

CDR3aa: CASSPRGTDNYNEQFF
CDR3nt: TGTGCCAGCAGTCCAAGAGGGACAGACAATTACAATGAGCAGTTCTTC
d_gene: TRBD1
j_gene: TRBJ2-1
abundance: .
v_gene: TRBV9

CDR3aa: CSVGGVHTEAFF
CDR3nt: TGCAGCGTTGGCGGGGTTCACACTGAAGCTTTCTTT
d_gene: .
j_gene: TRBJ1-1
abundance: few
v_gene: TRBV29-1

CDR3aa: CASSYRGKTYEQYF
CDR3nt: TGTGCCAGCAGTTACAGGGGAAAGACCTACGAGCAGTACTTC
d_gene: .
j_gene: TRBJ2-7
abundance: .
v_gene: TRBV6-5

CDR3aa: CSATAGTGGNEQFF
CDR3nt: TGCAGTGCCACTGCCGGGACAGGGGGAAATGAGCAGTTCTTC
d_gene: TRBD1
j_gene: TRBJ2-1
abundance: many
v_gene: TRBV20-1

CDR3aa: CAWTNKRTSGTEAFF
CDR3nt: TGTGCCTGGACCAATAAAAGGACTTCTGGGACTGAAGCTTTCTTT
d_gene: .
j_gene: TRBJ1-1
abundance: .
v_gene: TRBV30

CDR3aa: CASSLSIGDYGYTF
CDR3nt: TGTGCCAGCAGCTTGTCTATCGGGGACTATGGCTACACCTTC
d_gene: .
j_gene: TRBJ1-2
abundance: .
v_gene: TRBV5-4

CDR3aa: CASSFPVTSGRRNTNTQYF
CDR3nt: TGTGCCAGCAGCTTTCCCGTCACTAGCGGGAGGAGAAACACAAATACGCAGTATTTT
d_gene: TRBD2
j_gene: TRBJ2-3
abundance: .
v_gene: TRBV11-1

CDR3aa: CSAGPGSNQPQHF
CDR3nt: TGCAGTGCCGGCCCTGGTAGCAATCAGCCCCAGCATTTT
d_gene: .
j_gene: TRBJ1-5
abundance: .
v_gene: TRBV20-1

CDR3aa: CASSVTGTGRAGELFF
CDR3nt: TGTGCCAGCAGTGTAACCGGGACAGGGAGGGCCGGGGAGCTGTTTTTT
d_gene: TRBD1
j_gene: TRBJ2-2
abundance: .
v_gene: TRBV28

CDR3aa: CASTFYGGGNEKLFF
CDR3nt: TGTGCCAGCACCTTCTACGGGGGCGGGAATGAAAAACTGTTTTTT
d_gene: .
j_gene: TRBJ1-4
abundance: once
v_gene: TRBV12-3/TRBV12-4

CDR3aa: CASSRTGVHTEAFF
CDR3nt: TGTGCCAGCAGTCGTACAGGGGTGCACACTGAAGCTTTCTTT
d_gene: TRBD1
j_gene: TRBJ1-1
abundance: .
v_gene: TRBV25-1

CDR3aa: CASSPRLAGDEQFF
CDR3nt: TGCGCCAGCAGCCCCCGACTAGCGGGAGATGAGCAGTTCTTC
d_gene: TRBD2
j_gene: TRBJ2-1
abundance: .
v_gene: TRBV5-1

CDR3aa: CASSQAIAGSTDTQYF
CDR3nt: TGTGCCAGCAGCCAAGCAATAGCGGGTAGCACAGATACGCAGTATTTT
d_gene: TRBD2
j_gene: TRBJ2-3
abundance: few
v_gene: TRBV4-2

CDR3aa: CATSRDRQGANIQYF
CDR3nt: TGTGCCACCAGCAGAGATCGGCAGGGGGCTAACATTCAGTACTTC
d_gene: TRBD1
j_gene: TRBJ2-4
abundance: .
v_gene: TRBV15

CDR3aa: CSVPTRRDRGGYTF
CDR3nt: TGCAGCGTCCCAACCCGCCGGGACAGGGGTGGCTACACCTTC
d_gene: TRBD1
j_gene: TRBJ1-2
abundance: few
v_gene: TRBV29-1

CDR3aa: CASSEIIAGGLRAQYF
CDR3nt: TGTGCCAGCAGTGAGATTATAGCGGGGGGACTCCGGGCCCAGTACTTC
d_gene: TRBD2
j_gene: TRBJ2-5
abundance: few
v_gene: TRBV6-1

CDR3aa: CSARGDGTETFSGNTIYF
CDR3nt: TGCAGTGCTAGAGGGGATGGGACAGAAACCTTCTCTGGAAACACCATATATTTT
d_gene: TRBD1
j_gene: TRBJ1-3
abundance: few
v_gene: TRBV20-1

CDR3aa: CSATLDRGTEQYF
CDR3nt: TGCAGTGCTACTTTGGACAGGGGGACCGAGCAGTACTTC
d_gene: TRBD1
j_gene: TRBJ2-7
abundance: .
v_gene: TRBV20-1

CDR3aa: CASSLERGTFSGNTIYF
CDR3nt: TGTGCCAGCAGTTTAGAAAGGGGTACTTTTTCTGGAAACACCATATATTTT
d_gene: .
j_gene: TRBJ1-3
abundance: .
v_gene: TRBV12-3/TRBV12-4

CDR3aa: CASSVTGSRSYNEQFF
CDR3nt: TGTGCCAGCAGCGTAACCGGGAGTAGGTCCTACAATGAGCAGTTCTTC
d_gene: .
j_gene: TRBJ2-1
abundance: many
v_gene: TRBV11-1

CDR3aa: CASSDDPGYEQYF
CDR3nt: TGTGCCAGCAGCGACGACCCGGGCTACGAGCAGTACTTC
d_gene: .
j_gene: TRBJ2-7
abundance: few
v_gene: TRBV11-2

CDR3aa: CSARDGQGQYYEQYF
CDR3nt: TGCAGTGCTAGAGATGGACAGGGTCAGTACTACGAGCAGTACTTC
d_gene: TRBD1
j_gene: TRBJ2-7
abundance: few
v_gene: TRBV20-1

CDR3aa: CASSLWRADTQYF
CDR3nt: TGTGCCAGCAGTTTATGGAGGGCTGATACGCAGTATTTT
d_gene: .
j_gene: TRBJ2-3
abundance: few
v_gene: TRBV27

CDR3aa: CASSTGAISTDTQYF
CDR3nt: TGTGCCAGCAGTACGGGAGCTATTAGCACAGATACGCAGTATTTT
d_gene: .
j_gene: TRBJ2-3
abundance: .
v_gene: TRBV12-3/TRBV12-4

CDR3aa: CASRETGGSYEQYF
CDR3nt: TGTGCCAGCAGAGAGACAGGGGGCTCCTACGAGCAGTACTTC
d_gene: TRBD1
j_gene: TRBJ2-7
abundance: few
v_gene: TRBV28

CDR3aa: CSASSRGGLAGGVETQYF
CDR3nt: TGCAGTGCTAGTAGTAGAGGGGGACTAGCGGGAGGGGTCGAGACCCAGTACTTC
d_gene: TRBD2
j_gene: TRBJ2-5
abundance: .
v_gene: TRBV20-1

CDR3aa: CASSPQAGPDTQYF
CDR3nt: TGTGCCAGTAGTCCCCAGGCGGGACCAGATACGCAGTATTTT
d_gene: .
j_gene: TRBJ2-3
abundance: once
v_gene: TRBV19

CDR3aa: CASSNAPRAGELFF
CDR3nt: TGTGCCAGTAGCAACGCTCCCAGGGCCGGGGAGCTGTTTTTT
d_gene: .
j_gene: TRBJ2-2
abundance: few
v_gene: TRBV19

CDR3aa: CASSSPTGGGAGVGYTF
CDR3nt: TGTGCCAGCAGTTCCCCGACAGGTGGGGGGGCAGGGGTCGGCTACACCTTC
d_gene: .
j_gene: TRBJ1-2
abundance: .
v_gene: TRBV6-5

CDR3aa: CASSFERRARGYTF
CDR3nt: TGTGCCAGCAGTTTTGAACGACGGGCTAGGGGCTACACCTTC
d_gene: .
j_gene: TRBJ1-2
abundance: few
v_gene: TRBV12-3/TRBV12-4

CDR3aa: CASSRPSGRRILGNEQFF
CDR3nt: TGTGCCAGCAGCCGACCTAGCGGGAGGCGGATTCTTGGCAATGAGCAGTTCTTC
d_gene: TRBD2
j_gene: TRBJ2-1
abundance: .
v_gene: TRBV11-2

CDR3aa: CATSSADTQYF
CDR3nt: TGTGCCACCAGTTCGGCAGATACGCAGTATTTT
d_gene: .
j_gene: TRBJ2-3
abundance: few
v_gene: TRBV24-1

CDR3aa: CATSDHRDGMYEQYF
CDR3nt: TGTGCCACCAGTGATCACCGGGACGGAATGTACGAGCAGTACTTC
d_gene: .
j_gene: TRBJ2-7
abundance: few
v_gene: TRBV24-1

CDR3aa: CAISMTFKSYEQYF
CDR3nt: TGTGCCATCAGTATGACTTTCAAATCCTACGAGCAGTACTTC
d_gene: .
j_gene: TRBJ2-7
abundance: few
v_gene: TRBV10-3

CDR3aa: CASSPPNPLEAFF
CDR3nt: TGTGCCAGCTCACCACCCAACCCTCTTGAAGCTTTCTTT
d_gene: .
j_gene: TRBJ1-1
abundance: .
v_gene: TRBV18